Listed here are 20 T cell receptor beta chains from one sample, sequenced in a study of coeliac disease. Antigen specificity for these receptors is unknown. Study findings and constraints: Active celiac intraepithelial and lamina propria samples had lower TRB and TRG clonality than control samples.

Only in-frame clones appear in the TCRdb table, and some are missing; sequencing was by immunoSEQ multiplex PCR. Of 7,200 or so clones listed, approximately 64% are singletons. The sample taken for sequencing was lamina propria lymphocytes from the gut. Receptors originate from a woman under 30 with active celiac disease.

V and J are TRBV10-3 and TRBJ1-2, with D tentatively TRBD1 (6 bases). Germline CDR1 is ENHRY and CDR2 is SYGVKD. The V gene lost 4 bases and the J gene lost 6 bases, with 15 bases spanning the gap. This CDR3 region has 14 residues. The CDR3 sequence is CAISGGQRHDGYTF. The CDR3 DNA sequence: TGTGCCATCAGTGGCGGACAGAGACACGATGGCTACACCTTC.

The V gene is TRBV19, the J gene TRBJ2-7, with D possibly being TRBD1 (6 bases). The CDR3 is 13 residues long. Germline-derived CDR1 and CDR2 are LNHDA and SQIVND (reference sequence). With 4 bases removed from V and 3 bases from J, the gap between germline ends came to 10 bases. The CDR3 reads CASSTTGDYEQYF. As DNA, the CDR3 is TGTGCCAGTAGTACGACAGGAGACTACGAGCAGTACTTC.

The V gene is TRBV7-2, the J gene TRBJ2-5, with unresolved D. Looked up from germline, CDR1 is SGHTA and CDR2 is FQGNSA. Trimming stripped 1 base from V and 5 bases from J, with 8 bases between. CDR3 length: 13 amino acids. The CDR3 spells CASSLGSRETQYF. The CDR3 DNA sequence: TGTGCCAGCAGCTTAGGGAGCCGGGAGACCCAGTACTTC.

This clone has a handful of counts. This CDR3 is CASVGRAAPYEQYF. The CDR3 bases are TGTGCCAGCGTCGGGAGGGCGGCCCCCTACGAGCAGTACTTC. The V gene is TRBV28, the J gene TRBJ2-7, with TRBD2 matching 8 bases. This CDR3 has 14 amino acids. In germline, CDR1 is MDHEN, CDR2 SYDVKM. V trimming: 8 bases; J trimming: 2 bases; junction bases outside the gene matches: 8.

This sequence joins TRBV28 and TRBJ2-5; D is uncertain. The closer fit of TRBJ2-7 to the DNA end suggests the J call may be wrong. The CDR3 sequence is 13 residues long. Per the germline V gene, CDR1 is MDHEN and CDR2 is SYDVKM. The CDR3 protein is CASVQSLSYEQYF. CDR3 coding DNA: TGTGCCAGCGTCCAAAGTCTCTCCTACGAGCAGTACTTC.

The chain links TRBV7-2 to TRBJ1-5, with unresolved D. The ends were cut back, 1 base at V and 1 base at J, with 14 bases in the middle. Germline lookup yields CDR1 SGHTA and CDR2 FQGNSA. The CDR3 length is 17 residues. For the CDR3, the DNA is TGTGCCAGCAGCTTAGGTGTGCGGGGTTGGAGCAATCAGCCCCAGCATTTT. It encodes CASSLGVRGWSNQPQHF. Supplemented by reference TRBV7-2 and TRBJ1-5, the full variable domain reads GAGVSQSPSNKVTEKGKDVELRCDPISGHTALYWYRQSLGQGLEFLIYFQGNSAPDKSGLPSDRFSAERTGGSVSTLTIQRTQQEDSAVYLCASSLGVRGWSNQPQHFGDGTRLSIL.

In nucleotides, the CDR3 is TGCGCCAGCAGCCAAGATATAGCGGGGGGGCCGCGGTTCTTC. Translating it yields CASSQDIAGGPRFF. This chain joins TRBV4-1 and TRBJ2-1; 11 nucleotides agree with TRBD2. The CDR3 spans 14 residues. CDR1 is MGHRA and CDR2 is YSYEKL in the germline V gene. V dropped 0 bases and J dropped 15; count of bases not matched to a gene: 7.

The CDR3 DNA sequence: TGTGCCAGCAGCTCGACAGAGTTGGACATTCAGTACTTC. Its translation is CASSSTELDIQYF. The V gene is TRBV7-9, the J gene TRBJ2-4; D is perhaps TRBD1 (5 bases). There are 13 residues in the CDR3. V dropped 4 bases and J dropped 8 bases, with 12 bases sitting between them. The germline V gene encodes CDR1 SEHNR and CDR2 FQNEAQ (reference sequence).

The chain couples TRBV15 to TRBJ2-7; 13 bases line up with TRBD2. The CDR3 consists of 18 residues. V gave up 0 bases and J gave up 2 bases; unmatched junction bases: 7. Germline loops: CDR1 LNHNV, CDR2 YYDKDF (reference sequence). This chain's CDR3 is CATSRDRTSGSIPYEQYF. The DNA for the CDR3 is TGTGCCACCAGCAGAGACCGGACTAGCGGGAGCATCCCCTACGAGCAGTACTTC.

CDR3 protein: CASSGDRDEAFF. CDR3 nucleotides: TGTGCCAGCAGTGGAGACAGGGATGAAGCTTTCTTT. This chain joins TRBV6-1 and TRBJ1-1; 7 bases agree with TRBD1. CDR3 size: 12 residues. CDR1 and CDR2 from the germline V gene are MNHNS and SASEGT. The trim removed 4 bases at V and 7 bases at J, leaving 3 bases unmatched.

The chain is built from TRBV7-2 and TRBJ2-1; TRBD2 might be the D (7 bases). CDR3 size: 16 residues. Trimming removed 1 base at V and 2 bases at J, with 12 bases between. Germline V gene sequence: CDR1 SGHTA, CDR2 FQGNSA. CDR3 coding DNA: TGTGCCAGCAGCTTAGTAGGGGGGGGGCCCTACAATGAGCAGTTCTTC. Translating gives CASSLVGGGPYNEQFF.

DNA for the CDR3: TGCGCCAGCAAGGTGGGACAGGGTAGCTCCTACAATGAGCAGTTCTTC. Translating it yields CASKVGQGSSYNEQFF. The rearrangement uses TRBV10-2 and TRBJ2-1; TRBD1 matches 9 bases. The V segment lost 7 bases and the J segment 0 bases; nucleotides outside the gene matches: 7. The CDR3 has 16 residues. The germline V gene has CDR1 WSHSY and CDR2 SAAADI.

The J gene is TRBJ2-4, the V gene TRBV6-5; D is possibly TRBD1 (6 bases). Germline V lookup: CDR1 MNHEY, CDR2 SVGAGI. The CDR3 is made up of 12 amino acids. The germline V and J ends were trimmed by 4 bases and 6 bases, with 7 bases remaining between them. CDR3 nucleotide sequence: TGTGCCAGCAGTTTAGGGGGAAACATTCAGTACTTC. It codes for CASSLGGNIQYF.

The rearrangement links TRBV5-1 to TRBJ2-7; TRBD1 matches 9 bases. Germline V gene sequence: CDR1 SGHRS, CDR2 YFSETQ. This CDR3 region has 16 residues. With V trimmed by 3 bases and J by 4 bases, 11 bases remained unmatched. The CDR3 region is CASSSQPGTGQYEQYF. CDR3 nucleotides: TGCGCCAGCAGCTCCCAGCCCGGGACAGGGCAATACGAGCAGTACTTC.

The rearrangement joins TRBV5-1 to TRBJ1-3, with D hard to call. V was pared by 0 bases and J by 0 bases, with 4 bases between. The CDR3 is 14 amino acids. In germline, CDR1 is SGHRS, CDR2 YFSETQ. CDR3 sequence (DNA): TGCGCCAGCAGCTTGGACATCTCTGGAAACACCATATATTTT. Its translation is CASSLDISGNTIYF.

The chain couples TRBV4-2 to TRBJ2-7, with 7 bases fitting TRBD2. Germline assignment: CDR1 LGHNA and CDR2 YNFKEQ. This CDR3 has 14 amino acids. The V gene end was trimmed by 3 bases and the J gene end by 0 bases; junction bases not matched to a gene: 2. CDR3: CASSQGDYSYEQYF. The CDR3 DNA reads TGTGCCAGCAGCCAGGGGGACTACTCCTACGAGCAGTACTTC.

By share, this clone ranks as medium-sized. This chain uses TRBV11-1 with TRBJ2-7, with 10 nucleotides matching TRBD1. Germline-derived CDR1 and CDR2 are SGHAT and FQDESV (reference sequence). The CDR3 runs to 15 residues. Trimming took 5 bases from V and 5 from J; bases not matched to a gene: 9. CDR3 bases: TGTGCCAGCAGCCCCACCGGGACAGGGGTTCACGAGCAGTACTTC. It specifies CASSPTGTGVHEQYF.

This clone is a singleton in its sample. The rearrangement joins TRBV6-1 to TRBJ2-3; 8 bases are shared with TRBD2. CDR3 length equals 18 residues. In germline, CDR1 is MNHNS, CDR2 SASEGT. The V gene end was trimmed by 1 base and the J gene end by 0 bases; junction bases not matched to a gene: 9. In DNA form, the CDR3 reads TGTGCCAGCAGTGAAGGGCCACTCAGCGGGGGAAGCACAGATACGCAGTATTTT. Translating gives CASSEGPLSGGSTDTQYF.

The sample holds a few counts of this clone. The rearrangement uses TRBV5-5 and TRBJ2-1; D is possibly TRBD2 (6 bases). Germline CDR1 reads SGHKS; CDR2 reads YYEKEE (reference sequence). The CDR3 is 17 residues long. The V end was cut by 3 bases, the J end by 5 bases, with 21 bases between. CDR3 DNA: TGTGCCAGCAGCTCGAGACTGGGACGGGGGATCGACAATGAGCAGTTCTTC. Translated: CASSSRLGRGIDNEQFF.

V gene TRBV19 combines with J gene TRBJ1-5; TRBD1 matches at 7 bases. CDR3 length equals 15 residues. Germline values: CDR1 LNHDA, CDR2 SQIVND (reference sequence). The V segment lost 5 bases and the J segment 2 bases; nucleotides outside the gene matches: 6. The chain's CDR3 is CASSSTGVGNQPQHF. The CDR3 bases are TGTGCCAGTAGTTCTACAGGGGTGGGCAATCAGCCCCAGCATTTT.